One sample yielded the 11 T cell receptor beta chains listed below, sequenced in a study of cytomegalovirus exposure and HLA in healthy donors. The study ran its PCR with 60 Vbeta and 13 Jbeta primers. Generated by immunoSEQ multiplex PCR, the TCRdb table keeps only in-frame clones and is missing some. This sample has 100,000 to 150,000 clones, with about 79% found just once. The sequencing sample was made of PBMCs. Receptor source: a woman between 45 and 60 years old in good health and CMV-seronegative.

The chain links TRBV5-4 to TRBJ2-3; no definite D call. The CDR3 covers 14 residues. The V and J ends lost 0 bases and 2 bases respectively, with 7 bases between them. Germline V gene data show CDR1 as SGHNT and CDR2 as YYREEE (reference sequence). The CDR3 here is CASSLDSTTDTQYF. Here the CDR3 DNA reads TGTGCCAGCAGCTTGGACTCTACCACAGATACGCAGTATTTT. Using reference TRBV5-4 and TRBJ2-3 for the parts outside the CDR3, the full variable domain is ETGVTQSPTHLIKTRGQQVTLRCSSQSGHNTVSWYQQALGQGPQFIFQYYREEENGRGNFPPRFSGLQFPNYSSELNVNALELDDSALYLCASSLDSTTDTQYFGPGTRLTVL.

The gene calls are TRBV27 and TRBJ2-7; D not certain. Germline CDR1 is MNHEY and CDR2 is SMNVEV (reference sequence). The CDR3 covers 11 residues. The germline V and J ends were trimmed by 6 bases and 4 bases, with 7 bases remaining between them. The chain's CDR3 is CASRASYEQYF. For the CDR3, the DNA is TGTGCCAGCAGGGCCTCTTACGAGCAGTACTTC.

The genes are TRBV6-4 and TRBJ2-3; 9 nucleotides match TRBD2. This CDR3 comprises 15 residues. CDR1 MRHNA and CDR2 SNTAGT come from the germline V gene. V trimming: 6 bases; J trimming: 4 bases; junction bases outside the gene matches: 8. CDR3 protein: CASSVAGEGADTQYF. The CDR3 DNA reads as TGTGCCAGCAGCGTAGCGGGAGAAGGGGCAGATACGCAGTATTTT.

DNA of the CDR3: TGTGCCAGCAGCTTCGGGTTGTACGAAAAACTGTTTTTT. Protein sequence: CASSFGLYEKLFF. V gene TRBV7-9 combines with J gene TRBJ1-4; D is uncertain. CDR3 length: 13 residues. Trimming removed 3 bases from V and 8 bases from J, with 10 bases in between. CDR1 SEHNR and CDR2 FQNEAQ come from the germline V gene (reference sequence).

The chain joins TRBV6-1 to TRBJ1-1; no reliable D call. The CDR3 sequence is 14 residues long. Germline values: CDR1 MNHNS, CDR2 SASEGT. Deletions cut 3 bases from V and 1 base from J, with 9 bases between. CDR3 sequence reads: CASSEGSSNTEAFF. Here the CDR3 DNA reads TGTGCCAGCAGTGAGGGGAGTTCGAACACTGAAGCTTTCTTT.

The chain is built from TRBV7-3 and TRBJ2-3; weak D call: TRBD1 (7 bases). The length of the CDR3 is 15 residues. Germline CDR1 is SGHTA and CDR2 is FQGTGA. Trimming stripped 5 bases from V and 0 bases from J, with 12 bases between. CDR3 nucleotide sequence: TGTGCCAGCAGCCCCGCAGGGGGGAGCACAGATACGCAGTATTTT. Its protein product is CASSPAGGSTDTQYF.

The chain has TRBV2 and TRBJ2-1; 9 bases match TRBD2. Germline CDR1 reads SNHLY; CDR2 reads FYNNEI. The CDR3 runs to 15 residues. V lost 2 bases to trimming and J lost 8 bases; unmatched junction nucleotides: 7. The CDR3 region is CASSELAGPRHEQFF. DNA of the CDR3: TGTGCCAGCAGTGAACTAGCGGGGCCTCGCCATGAGCAGTTCTTC.

The J gene is TRBJ1-1, the V gene TRBV4-1; possibly TRBD1 for D (6 bases). The CDR3 is made up of 15 amino acids. Germline V gene lookup returns CDR1 MGHRA and CDR2 YSYEKL. The ends were cut back, 0 bases at V and 10 bases at J, with 18 bases in the middle. CDR3 DNA sequence: TGCGCCAGCAGCCAAGATAATGGGGCCCCCAGGGGAGCTTTCTTT. This sequence encodes CASSQDNGAPRGAFF.

The gene calls are TRBV6-6 and TRBJ2-7; 7 bases match TRBD2. The germline V gene has CDR1 MNHNY and CDR2 SVGAGI (reference sequence). The CDR3 covers 13 residues. V was pared by 11 bases and J by 3 bases, with 10 bases of the junction left unmatched. Written as DNA, the CDR3 is TGTGCCGTTCGGAGCGGGGACGACTACGAGCAGTACTTC. Its translation: CAVRSGDDYEQYF.

The gene calls are TRBV4-1 and TRBJ2-2; 10 positions agree with TRBD2. The CDR3 runs 16 residues. Germline V gene data show CDR1 as MGHRA and CDR2 as YSYEKL. V was clipped by 2 bases and J by 6 bases; unmatched bases: 6. The CDR3 DNA sequence: TGCGCCAGCAGCCAAACCCCAGCGGGAGGGCCCGGGGAGCTGTTTTTT. Its protein is CASSQTPAGGPGELFF.

V is TRBV7-9 and J is TRBJ2-7; 7 bases agree with TRBD2. There are 16 residues in the CDR3. The V gene end was trimmed by 5 bases and the J gene end by 1 base; junction bases not matched to a gene: 11. Germline V gene sequence: CDR1 SEHNR, CDR2 FQNEAQ (reference sequence). For the CDR3, the DNA is TGTGCCAGCAGCCCCGGGGAGGGAAGATCATCCTACGAGCAGTACTTC. Its translation is CASSPGEGRSSYEQYF. The full variable domain, with the rest looked up from reference TRBV7-9 and TRBJ2-7, is DTGVSQNPRHKITKRGQNVTFRCDPISEHNRLYWYRQTLGQGPEFLTYFQNEAQLEKSRLLSDRFSAERPKGSFSTLEIQRTEQGDSAMYLCASSPGEGRSSYEQYFGPGTRLTVT.